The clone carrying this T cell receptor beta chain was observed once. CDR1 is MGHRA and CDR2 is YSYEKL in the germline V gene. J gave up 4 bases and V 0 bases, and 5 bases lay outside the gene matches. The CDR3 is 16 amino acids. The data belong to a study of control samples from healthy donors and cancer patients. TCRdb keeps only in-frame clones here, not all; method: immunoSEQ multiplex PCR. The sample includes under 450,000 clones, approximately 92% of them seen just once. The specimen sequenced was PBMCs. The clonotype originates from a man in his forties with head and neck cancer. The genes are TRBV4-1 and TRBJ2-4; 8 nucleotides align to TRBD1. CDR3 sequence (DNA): TGCGCCAGCAGCCAAGACGAAAACAGGGGGAAAAACATTCAGTACTTC. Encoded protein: CASSQDENRGKNIQYF.